The 17 T cell receptor beta chains below were found in one sample sequenced in a study of T cell clonotyping in hematopoietic cell transplantation. Time point noted: recipient sample about 28 days before transplant, after cytoreduction. This table comes from immunoSEQ multiplex PCR, and its TCRdb copy is limited to in-frame clones, with some not included. Of 20,000 to 25,000 clones in the sample, roughly 90% were seen once. The starting material was peripheral blood mononuclear cells, obtained before stem cell transplant. All receptors derive from a man aged 18 to 35 with biphenotypic leukemia. Some clones in this sample may be carry-over from other donors' samples.

The chain's CDR3 is CASRMDRESGYTF. CDR3 in DNA: TGTGCCAGCAGAATGGACAGGGAGAGTGGCTACACCTTC. The V and J genes are TRBV6-5 and TRBJ1-2, with TRBD1 identical over 8 bases. The germline gives CDR1 MNHEY, CDR2 SVGAGI. The CDR3 is 13 residues long. V shed 6 bases, J shed 7 bases, and the junction held 7 bases outside the gene matches.

The rearrangement uses TRBV18 and TRBJ2-1, with D maybe TRBD1 (5 bases). CDR1 and CDR2 from the germline V gene are KGHSH and LQKENI. This CDR3 is 14 amino acids long. Trimming left V 3 bases short and J 4 bases short, with 10 bases between. CDR3 nucleotide sequence: TGTGCCAGCTCACCGGGGCGACAATACAATGAGCAGTTCTTC. Translation gives CASSPGRQYNEQFF.

The J gene is TRBJ1-2, the V gene TRBV29-1; 8 bases align to TRBD1. The CDR3 runs to 13 residues. Germline CDR1 reads SQVTM; CDR2 reads ANQGSEA. Unmatched junction bases numbered 6, after V lost 2 bases and J lost 7 bases. This CDR3 reads CSVEMDRARGYTF. The CDR3 DNA follows: TGCAGCGTTGAAATGGACAGGGCGCGTGGCTACACCTTC.

The J gene is TRBJ1-4, the V gene TRBV19, with a possible D match to TRBD1 (6 bases). Trimming took off 3 bases at V and 7 bases at J, with 9 bases between the two ends. The CDR3 loop spans 13 amino acids. Germline-derived CDR1 and CDR2 are LNHDA and SQIVND (reference sequence). CDR3 in amino acids: CASSMGGGEKLFF. DNA for the CDR3: TGTGCCAGTAGTATGGGGGGCGGTGAAAAACTGTTTTTT. The full variable domain, completed using reference TRBV19 and TRBJ1-4, is DGGITQSPKYLFRKEGQNVTLSCEQNLNHDAMYWYRQDPGQGLRLIYYSQIVNDFQKGDIAEGYSVSREKKESFPLTVTSAQKNPTAFYLCASSMGGGEKLFFGSGTQLSVL.

The chain has TRBV4-2 and TRBJ2-3; weak D call: TRBD1 (5 bases). Deletions cut 0 bases from V and 0 bases from J, with 16 bases between. The CDR3 has 18 residues. CDR1 and CDR2 from the germline V gene are LGHNA and YNFKEQ. This CDR3 is CASSQERQGSISTDTQYF. The CDR3 DNA follows: TGTGCCAGCAGCCAAGAGCGTCAGGGTTCAATTAGCACAGATACGCAGTATTTT.

The V gene is TRBV15, the J gene TRBJ2-5; perhaps TRBD1 as D (6 bases). The CDR3 spans 15 residues. V shed 1 base and J shed 2 bases, with 11 bases lying between them. The germline V gene has CDR1 LNHNV and CDR2 YYDKDF (reference sequence). The CDR3 is CATSRGTVAQETQYF. The CDR3 bases are TGTGCCACCAGCAGAGGGACAGTGGCTCAAGAGACCCAGTACTTC.

The rearrangement links TRBV20-1 to TRBJ1-1; D unresolved. The CDR3 sequence is 11 residues long. V gave up 5 bases and J gave up 0 bases, with 4 bases separating them. Looked up from germline, CDR1 is DFQATT and CDR2 is SNEGSKA (reference sequence). The CDR3 here is CSAHMNTEAFF. Here the CDR3 DNA reads TGCAGTGCTCACATGAACACTGAAGCTTTCTTT.

CDR3 sequence: CASTQAAGDGYTF. In DNA form, the CDR3 reads TGTGCCAGCACTCAAGCGGCAGGGGATGGCTACACCTTC. This chain connects TRBV25-1 to TRBJ1-2; weak D call: TRBD1 (6 bases). CDR3 length: 13 amino acids. From germline, CDR1 is MGHDK and CDR2 SYGVNS. V lost 7 bases and J 6 bases, leaving 15 bases between the germline ends.

The chain has TRBV29-1 and TRBJ2-2; 7 bases match TRBD1. The germline gives CDR1 SQVTM, CDR2 ANQGSEA. Unmatched junction bases numbered 4, after V lost 5 bases and J lost 1 base. This CDR3 comprises 14 residues. CDR3 sequence: CSVLTGQNTGELFF. The CDR3 DNA is TGCAGCGTTCTGACAGGGCAGAACACCGGGGAGCTGTTTTTT.

V is TRBV5-1 and J is TRBJ2-2; D may be TRBD1 or TRBD2 (5 bases each). Trimming took 4 bases from V and 5 from J, leaving 12 bases between them. CDR3 length: 14 amino acids. Germline values: CDR1 SGHRS, CDR2 YFSETQ. DNA of the CDR3: TGCGCCAGCAGCAATTTCGGGACGACCGGGGAGCTGTTTTTT. Translated: CASSNFGTTGELFF.

The chain has TRBV6-5 and TRBJ1-5, with no clear D. The CDR3 length is 14 residues. Germline CDR1 reads MNHEY; CDR2 reads SVGAGI. V was cut by 4 bases and J by 1 base, with 8 bases left in between. CDR3 nucleotide sequence: TGTGCCAGCAGTTCCCCCAGGAGCAATCAGCCCCAGCATTTT. Translation: CASSSPRSNQPQHF.

The V call is TRBV29-1, the J call TRBJ2-7; D is unclear. The CDR3 is 12 residues long. Germline CDR1 reads SQVTM; CDR2 reads ANQGSEA. V lost 6 bases to trimming and J lost 2 bases, with 11 bases between them. CDR3 sequence: CSVQDPAYEQYF. The CDR3 DNA reads as TGCAGCGTCCAGGACCCAGCCTACGAGCAGTACTTC.

CDR3 in amino acids: CASSPGTGGFYGYTF. CDR3 DNA sequence: TGTGCCAGCAGCCCCGGGACAGGGGGATTCTATGGCTACACCTTC. The chain recombines TRBV28 with TRBJ1-2; 11 positions match TRBD1. CDR3 length: 15 residues. CDR1 and CDR2 from the germline V gene are MDHEN and SYDVKM. V dropped 6 bases and J dropped 4; count of bases not matched to a gene: 7.

V and J are TRBV4-1 and TRBJ1-1; TRBD1 agrees at 9 bases. V lost 1 base, J lost 3 bases, and 6 bases stayed unmatched. CDR1 is MGHRA, CDR2 YSYEKL, per germline. CDR3 size: 16 residues. CDR3 in amino acids: CASSQVPGQGYTEAFF. CDR3 sequence (DNA): TGCGCCAGCAGCCAAGTCCCGGGACAGGGATACACTGAAGCTTTCTTT.

The chain links TRBV19 to TRBJ2-2; no definite D call. The ends were cut back, 7 bases at V and 2 bases at J, with 8 bases in the middle. Germline lookup yields CDR1 LNHDA and CDR2 SQIVND (reference sequence). This CDR3 is built from 13 residues. The CDR3 coding sequence is TGTGCCAGTACCGGCCAAAACACCGGGGAGCTGTTTTTT. Translation gives CASTGQNTGELFF. The full variable domain, its missing parts supplied by reference TRBV19 and TRBJ2-2, is DGGITQSPKYLFRKEGQNVTLSCEQNLNHDAMYWYRQDPGQGLRLIYYSQIVNDFQKGDIAEGYSVSREKKESFPLTVTSAQKNPTAFYLCASTGQNTGELFFGEGSRLTVL.

The genes are TRBV4-2 and TRBJ2-7; no clear D. The germline V and J ends were trimmed by 4 bases and 1 base, with 17 bases remaining between them. There are 16 residues in the CDR3. Germline lookup yields CDR1 LGHNA and CDR2 YNFKEQ. DNA for the CDR3: TGTGCCAGCAGCCCCCCCCGGGCGAGCCCTTCCTACGAGCAGTACTTC. This codes for CASSPPRASPSYEQYF.

V and J are TRBV5-5 and TRBJ1-1, with D unresolved. The CDR3 covers 15 residues. Trimming took off 7 bases at V and 0 bases at J, with 16 bases between the two ends. Germline V gives CDR1 SGHKS, CDR2 YYEKEE (reference sequence). This chain's CDR3 is CASAGSQPLNTEAFF. CDR3 coding DNA: TGTGCCAGCGCGGGGAGCCAACCTCTGAACACTGAAGCTTTCTTT.